The subject of this entry is one TCR beta chain. What it recognizes is unknown. This entry comes from a study of shared clonotypes between healthy human individuals. The donors, healthy adults who were HIV-negative, had experienced no recent acute infections or vaccinations. The split of CD4+ cells yielded CD45RA+ naive and CD45RA-negative memory subsets. Repertoires were generated with immunoSEQ multiplex PCR, while TCRdb's copy carries only in-frame clones and drops some. This sample has roughly 1,500,000 clones, with approximately 98% found just once. Germline CDR1 is SEHNR and CDR2 is FQNEAQ (reference sequence). V shed 4 bases and J shed 1 base, with 20 bases lying between them. The CDR3 extends over 17 amino acids. Study conclusions and caveats: Among the subsets, naive ones generally showed larger estimated richness than memory ones. Clonotypes not shared had lower generation probabilities than those common to all four donors.

Sample: naive CD4+ T cells sorted from blood. Regarding subset: CD45RA+ positively selected. This chain connects TRBV7-9 to TRBJ2-7, with D perhaps TRBD2 (6 bases). The TCR comes from a man in his thirties or forties in good health. Here the CDR3 DNA reads TGTGCCAGCAGCTCCGACCCTCGGACTAAAGGATCCTACGAGCAGTACTTC. Its protein is CASSSDPRTKGSYEQYF.